Following are 10 T cell receptor beta chains from one sample sequenced in a study of blood T cell repertoires in COVID-19. The assay was immunoSEQ multiplex PCR, and TCRdb's table has in-frame clones only and misses some. The sample has roughly 34,000 clones, approximately 80% seen once; the top ten hold roughly a third. The sequenced sample was peripheral blood. The receptors shown here come from a man at least 80 years old with acute or convalescent COVID-19.

The J gene is TRBJ2-3, the V gene TRBV11-2; 8 bases match TRBD2. The CDR3 is 16 amino acids. Germline trimming cut 0 bases from V and 5 bases from J; bases unmatched to any gene: 7. Per germline, CDR1 SGHAT and CDR2 FQNNGV. The CDR3 reads CASSLEWAGGGDTQYF. Here the CDR3 DNA reads TGTGCCAGCAGCTTAGAGTGGGCGGGAGGAGGAGATACGCAGTATTTT.

The genes are TRBV18 and TRBJ2-7; tentatively, D is TRBD1 (6 bases). V shed 2 bases and J shed 7 bases, with 18 bases lying between them. The CDR3 loop spans 15 amino acids. Looked up from germline, CDR1 is KGHSH and CDR2 is LQKENI. In nucleotides, the CDR3 is TGTGCCAGCTCACCAGTTTTGGACAGTTCAAGGGAGCAGTACTTC. Protein sequence: CASSPVLDSSREQYF. Full variable domain (missing parts from reference TRBV18 and TRBJ2-7): NAGVMQNPRHLVRRRGQEARLRCSPMKGHSHVYWYRQLPEEGLKFMVYLQKENIIDESGMPKERFSAEFPKEGPSILRIQQVVRGDSAAYFCASSPVLDSSREQYFGPGTRLTVT.

This chain uses TRBV19 with TRBJ2-3; D gene uncertain. Between the trimmed V and J ends, which lost 4 bases and 2 bases, there was a span of 7 bases. The CDR3 has 13 residues. Germline CDR1 LNHDA, CDR2 SQIVND (reference sequence). CDR3 bases: TGTGCCAGTAGTAATAGCCTCACAGATACGCAGTATTTT. This translates into CASSNSLTDTQYF. Combining the CDR3 with reference TRBV19 and TRBJ2-3 gives the whole variable domain DGGITQSPKYLFRKEGQNVTLSCEQNLNHDAMYWYRQDPGQGLRLIYYSQIVNDFQKGDIAEGYSVSREKKESFPLTVTSAQKNPTAFYLCASSNSLTDTQYFGPGTRLTVL.

The V call is TRBV14, the J call TRBJ1-6, with 7 bases matching TRBD1. V shed 2 bases and J 7 bases; nucleotides not matched to a gene: 5. The CDR3 covers 15 residues. Looked up from germline, CDR1 is SGHDN and CDR2 is FVKESK. The CDR3 region has the DNA TGTGCCAGCAGCCAAAATATAGGGGGCAATTCACCCCTCCACTTT. Residues: CASSQNIGGNSPLHF.

The V gene is TRBV21-1, the J gene TRBJ2-7; the table's D call, TRBD1, was not checked against the DNA. TRBV21-1 is a listed pseudogene. The CDR3 has 16 residues. The CDR3 DNA follows: TGTGCCAGCAGCAAAGAGGGACAGAAGCTTTCCTACGAGCAGTACTTC. Translation gives CASSKEGQKLSYEQYF.

This chain connects TRBV11-2 to TRBJ2-2, with 13 bases aligning to TRBD2. V was pared by 5 bases and J by 13 bases, with 13 bases of the junction left unmatched. The CDR3 length is 16 residues. The germline V gene encodes CDR1 SGHAT and CDR2 FQNNGV. DNA of the CDR3: TGTGCCAGCAGCGCCTCTATGGAACTAGCGGGAGGGCGGCTGTTTTTT. Translating gives CASSASMELAGGRLFF.

This clone has a handful of counts. This sequence joins TRBV5-4 and TRBJ2-2; possibly TRBD1 for D (6 bases). Germline V CDR1 and CDR2: SGHNT, YYREEE (reference sequence). V was trimmed by 1 base and J by 6 bases, leaving 10 bases between them. The length of the CDR3 is 14 residues. CDR3 sequence reads: CASSLQQGPGELFF. The CDR3 DNA follows: TGTGCCAGCAGCTTGCAACAGGGCCCCGGGGAGCTGTTTTTT.

This clone has ten or more counts. The chain is built from TRBV7-2 and TRBJ2-5; D possibly corresponds to TRBD2 (6 bases). Between the trimmed V and J ends, which lost 10 bases and 5 bases, there was a span of 20 bases. This CDR3 spans 14 amino acids. Germline CDR1 is SGHTA and CDR2 is FQGNSA. The CDR3: CANVEEGRGETQYF. CDR3 DNA: TGTGCCAACGTCGAGGAGGGACGCGGGGAGACCCAGTACTTC.

The rearrangement links TRBV4-2 to TRBJ1-4; 9 nucleotides line up with TRBD1. This CDR3 has 18 residues. J was trimmed by 2 bases and V by 3 bases; bases with no gene match: 10. Germline CDR1 reads LGHNA; CDR2 reads YNFKEQ. CDR3 residues: CASSQHTGGDGTNEKLFF. The CDR3 bases are TGTGCCAGCAGCCAGCACACAGGGGGCGACGGCACTAATGAAAAACTGTTTTTT.

As for this clone: This specimen includes other DNA sequences encoding the same CDR3. This chain uses TRBV27 with TRBJ2-7, with 10 bases fitting TRBD1. V trimming: 5 bases; J trimming: 7 bases; junction bases outside the gene matches: 5. This CDR3 spans 13 amino acids. In germline, CDR1 is MNHEY, CDR2 SMNVEV (reference sequence). CDR3 residues: CASSDRGLGEQYF. DNA of the CDR3: TGTGCCAGCAGTGACAGGGGGCTCGGGGAGCAGTACTTC.